These T cell receptor beta chains were read from a single sample in a study of blood T cell repertoires in COVID-19. The method was immunoSEQ multiplex PCR; TCRdb's version includes in-frame clones alone and lacks a portion of them. The sample records roughly 140,000 clones, around 90% being singletons. Sequencing was done on a sample of peripheral blood. These receptors originate from a woman in her fifties or sixties with active or convalescent COVID-19. Both conserved end residues are part of each CDR3. A D gene is named only where the DNA matches it firmly. For some rows the clone size is stated as once, few or many, or as a class when expanded; others skip it.

cdr3_aa cdr3_nt v_call clone_size d_call j_call
CASSPRQEETQYF TGTGCCAGCTCACCACGCCAGGAAGAGACCCAGTACTTC TRBV18 . . TRBJ2-5
CAISRDRQSSYNSPLHF TGTGCCATCAGTCGGGACAGACAGAGCTCCTATAATTCACCCCTCCACTTT TRBV10-3 . TRBD1 TRBJ1-6
CASSLTGQGNPPVYEQYF TGTGCCAGCAGTTTGACGGGACAGGGGAACCCCCCAGTCTACGAGCAGTACTTC TRBV27 . TRBD1 TRBJ2-7
CASSLANFAEAFF TGTGCCAGCAGCTTGGCAAATTTCGCTGAAGCTTTCTTT TRBV7-9 . . TRBJ1-1
CASSLAGDQPQHF TGTGCCAGCAGTCTCGCAGGGGATCAGCCCCAGCATTTT TRBV27 . . TRBJ1-5
CASSLGRGVQETQYF TGTGCCAGCAGCTTAGGACGGGGGGTCCAAGAGACCCAGTACTTC TRBV11-2 once TRBD2 TRBJ2-5
CASSPRTSGTLYNEQFF TGTGCCAGCAGCCCCCGGACTAGCGGAACCCTCTACAATGAGCAGTTCTTC TRBV11-2 . TRBD2 TRBJ2-1
CASSQGGQTNEKLFF TGCGCCAGCAGCCAAGGGGGACAAACTAATGAAAAACTGTTTTTT TRBV4-3 . . TRBJ1-4
CAIRETEKNTEAFF TGTGCCATCAGGGAGACAGAAAAGAACACTGAAGCTTTCTTT TRBV10-3 few . TRBJ1-1
CASSLKGTPQAFF TGTGCCAGCAGCTTAAAGGGGACTCCCCAAGCTTTCTTT TRBV7-8 few . TRBJ1-1
CASSEQDYMNSPLHF TGTGCCAGCAGTGAACAGGATTACATGAATTCACCCCTCCACTTT TRBV6-1 . . TRBJ1-6
CASSPRDRGRDEKLFF TGTGCCAGCAGCCCCCGGGACAGGGGGCGCGATGAAAAACTGTTTTTT TRBV7-8 . TRBD1 TRBJ1-4
CASSLRLAGAASDTQYF TGTGCCAGCAGCTTGCGGCTAGCGGGAGCCGCATCCGATACGCAGTATTTT TRBV5-6 . TRBD2 TRBJ2-3
CASSQVRGGLNTEAFF TGCGCCAGCAGCCAAGTAAGGGGCGGTTTGAACACTGAAGCTTTCTTT TRBV4-1 few . TRBJ1-1
CASSYSAQYTDTQYF TGTGCCAGCAGTTACTCTGCCCAGTACACAGATACGCAGTATTTT TRBV6-5 . . TRBJ2-3
CASSSFILGQGNQPQHF TGTGCCAGCAGTTCCTTCATTTTGGGGCAAGGTAATCAGCCCCAGCATTTT TRBV27 . . TRBJ1-5
CASSLSGVGGYTF TGCGCCAGCAGCTTGAGCGGGGTCGGTGGCTACACCTTC TRBV5-1 . . TRBJ1-2
CASSTDSGGLNEQFF TGTGCCAGTAGTACTGATAGCGGGGGGTTGAATGAGCAGTTCTTC TRBV19 . TRBD2 TRBJ2-1
CASMSQGDQPQHF TGTGCCAGTATGTCGCAGGGGGATCAGCCCCAGCATTTT TRBV19 few TRBD1 TRBJ1-5
CASSFSRGQGTEAFF TGTGCCAGCAGCTTTTCCAGGGGGCAAGGCACTGAAGCTTTCTTT TRBV5-5 . TRBD1 TRBJ1-1
CASSLDRAYGYTF TGTGCCAGCAGCTTAGACAGGGCTTATGGCTACACCTTC TRBV7-9 . . TRBJ1-2
CASSLYSLDYGYTF TGTGCCAGCAGCTTATACAGTCTTGACTATGGCTACACCTTC TRBV7-2 . . TRBJ1-2
CASSRDRDEKLFF TGTGCCAGCAGCCGGGACAGGGATGAAAAACTGTTTTTT TRBV11-2 . TRBD1 TRBJ1-4
CTSSQGTATTSYNSPLHF TGCACCAGCAGCCAGGGGACAGCTACCACCTCCTATAATTCACCCCTCCACTTT TRBV1 few . TRBJ1-6
CASSGQGANTGELFF TGCGCCAGCAGCGGACAGGGGGCGAACACCGGGGAGCTGTTTTTT TRBV5-1 . TRBD1 TRBJ2-2
CASSYERGNTEAFF TGTGCCAGCAGTTACGAACGGGGGAACACTGAAGCTTTCTTT TRBV6-6 once . TRBJ1-1
CASRRGQGVADTQYF TGTGCCAGCAGGAGGGGACAGGGAGTAGCAGATACGCAGTATTTT TRBV6-6 . TRBD1 TRBJ2-3
CASRESQGAGGYTF TGTGCCAGCAGAGAGTCTCAGGGGGCAGGTGGCTACACCTTC TRBV25-1 . TRBD1 TRBJ1-2
CASSLDQWTSGVTGELFF TGTGCCAGCAGCTTAGATCAGTGGACTAGCGGGGTTACCGGGGAGCTGTTTTTT TRBV11-2 . TRBD2 TRBJ2-2
CASGTGGSYEQYF TGTGCCAGCGGGACAGGGGGCTCCTACGAGCAGTACTTC TRBV7-8 . TRBD1 TRBJ2-7
CASSQERQGNTEAFF TGTGCCAGCAGCCAAGAAAGACAGGGGAACACTGAAGCTTTCTTT TRBV3-1/TRBV3-2 . TRBD1 TRBJ1-1
CASSWNPPGQKNTEAFF TGTGCCAGCAGCTGGAACCCACCGGGACAGAAGAACACTGAAGCTTTCTTT TRBV7-2 . TRBD1 TRBJ1-1
CASSPDSSTDTQYF TGTGCCAGTAGTCCCGACTCTAGCACAGATACGCAGTATTTT TRBV19 . . TRBJ2-3
CASSEDRGSYNEQFF TGTGCCAGCAGTGAAGACAGGGGGTCCTACAATGAGCAGTTCTTC TRBV6-1 . TRBD1 TRBJ2-1
CASSEVQGHEQYF TGCGCCAGCAGTGAGGTCCAGGGCCACGAGCAGTACTTC TRBV10-1 . . TRBJ2-7
CASSWDIQETQYF TGCGCCAGCAGCTGGGACATCCAAGAGACCCAGTACTTC TRBV5-1 . . TRBJ2-5
CASSAQSGGYNEQFF TGTGCCAGCAGCGCACAGAGCGGGGGCTACAATGAGCAGTTCTTC TRBV9 . TRBD2 TRBJ2-1
CASNPVSGANVLTF TGCGCCAGCAACCCAGTCTCTGGGGCCAACGTCCTGACTTTC TRBV5-1 . . TRBJ2-6
CASSGSGGFFATIYF TGTGCCAGCAGCGGATCAGGGGGCTTCTTTGCCACCATATATTTT TRBV9 . TRBD1 TRBJ1-3
CASSLLPGPIPSGYTF TGTGCCAGCAGCCTCCTTCCAGGGCCGATCCCAAGTGGCTACACCTTC TRBV5-6 . . TRBJ1-2
CASSHYGGIHNEQFF TGTGCCAGCAGCCACTACGGAGGGATACACAATGAGCAGTTCTTC TRBV3-1/TRBV3-2 . . TRBJ2-1
CASSLATGGGSTEAFF TGCGCCAGCAGCTTGGCGACAGGGGGTGGGTCCACTGAAGCTTTCTTT TRBV5-1 . TRBD1 TRBJ1-1
CASSQDLLGQGDSYEQYF TGCGCCAGCAGCCAAGATCTCTTAGGACAGGGGGACTCCTACGAGCAGTACTTC TRBV4-1 . TRBD1 TRBJ2-7
CATGTVLGFATNEKLFF TGTGCCACTGGGACAGTCTTGGGCTTTGCAACTAATGAAAAACTGTTTTTT TRBV19 . TRBD1 TRBJ1-4
CASRPGGDTQYF TGTGCCAGCAGGCCGGGGGGGGATACGCAGTATTTT TRBV12-3/TRBV12-4 . TRBD2 TRBJ2-3
CAITSGQGGEAFF TGTGCCATCACCAGTGGACAGGGTGGAGAAGCTTTCTTT TRBV10-3 . TRBD1 TRBJ1-1
CASLGTGDTQYF TGCGCCAGCTTAGGAACGGGAGATACGCAGTATTTT TRBV5-1 . . TRBJ2-3
CASSQGDRAHTGELFF TGCGCCAGCAGCCAGGGGGACAGGGCGCACACCGGGGAGCTGTTTTTT TRBV4-1 . TRBD1 TRBJ2-2
CAISELGQDTQYF TGTGCCATCAGTGAGCTAGGCCAAGATACGCAGTATTTT TRBV10-3 . . TRBJ2-3
CASSLEVPDNPGELFF TGTGCCAGCAGCTTAGAGGTTCCGGACAACCCCGGGGAGCTGTTTTTT TRBV11-2 . . TRBJ2-2
CASSGLGSSYEQYF TGTGCCAGCAGCGGACTAGGCTCATCCTACGAGCAGTACTTC TRBV6-2/TRBV6-3 few TRBD2 TRBJ2-7
CAWSVEAVKLFF TGTGCCTGGAGTGTTGAGGCGGTAAAACTGTTTTTT TRBV30 . . TRBJ1-4
CASSQDPGSYEQYF TGCGCCAGCAGCCAAGATCCAGGGTCCTACGAGCAGTACTTC TRBV4-1 . . TRBJ2-7